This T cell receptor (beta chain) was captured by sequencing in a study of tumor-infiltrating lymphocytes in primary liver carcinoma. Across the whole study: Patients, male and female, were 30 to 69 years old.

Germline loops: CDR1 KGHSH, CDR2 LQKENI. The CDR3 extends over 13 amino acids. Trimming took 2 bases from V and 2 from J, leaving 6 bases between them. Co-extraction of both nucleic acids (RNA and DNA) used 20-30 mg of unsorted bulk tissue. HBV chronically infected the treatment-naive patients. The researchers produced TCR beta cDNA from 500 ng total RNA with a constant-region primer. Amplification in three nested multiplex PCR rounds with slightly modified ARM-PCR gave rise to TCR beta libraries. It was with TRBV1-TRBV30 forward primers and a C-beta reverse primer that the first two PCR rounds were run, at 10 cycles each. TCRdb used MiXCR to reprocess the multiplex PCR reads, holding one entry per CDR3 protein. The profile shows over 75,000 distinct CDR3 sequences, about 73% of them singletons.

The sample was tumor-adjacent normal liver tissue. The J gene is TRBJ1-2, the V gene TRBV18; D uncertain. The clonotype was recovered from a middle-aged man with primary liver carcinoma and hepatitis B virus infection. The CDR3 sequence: CASSPGENYGYTF. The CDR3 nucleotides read TGTGCCAGCTCACCAGGGGAGAACTATGGCTACACCTTC.